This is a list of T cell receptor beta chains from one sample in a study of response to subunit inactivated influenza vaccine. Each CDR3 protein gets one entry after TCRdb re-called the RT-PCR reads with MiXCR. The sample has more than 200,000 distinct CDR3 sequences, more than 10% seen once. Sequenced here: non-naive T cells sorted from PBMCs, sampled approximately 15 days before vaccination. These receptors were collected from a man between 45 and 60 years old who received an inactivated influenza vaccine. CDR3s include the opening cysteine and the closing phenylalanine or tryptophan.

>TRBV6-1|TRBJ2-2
CASSDPRELKHTGELFF
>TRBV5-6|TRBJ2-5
CASSSGGGGPDQETQYF
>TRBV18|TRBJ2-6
CASSPQRQTSGANVLTF
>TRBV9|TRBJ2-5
CASSSRTHTDLFQETQYF
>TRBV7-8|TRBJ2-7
CASRRPDTYEQYF
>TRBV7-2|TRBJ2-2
CASKKDGGRGFGELFF
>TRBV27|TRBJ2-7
CASSTAMVQYF
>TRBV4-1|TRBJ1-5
CASSQDLGFRNQPQHF
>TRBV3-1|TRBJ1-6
CASSHTDRGNSPLHF
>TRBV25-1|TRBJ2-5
CASSDYRTGSETQYF
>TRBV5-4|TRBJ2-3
CASSLGLAGVTQYF